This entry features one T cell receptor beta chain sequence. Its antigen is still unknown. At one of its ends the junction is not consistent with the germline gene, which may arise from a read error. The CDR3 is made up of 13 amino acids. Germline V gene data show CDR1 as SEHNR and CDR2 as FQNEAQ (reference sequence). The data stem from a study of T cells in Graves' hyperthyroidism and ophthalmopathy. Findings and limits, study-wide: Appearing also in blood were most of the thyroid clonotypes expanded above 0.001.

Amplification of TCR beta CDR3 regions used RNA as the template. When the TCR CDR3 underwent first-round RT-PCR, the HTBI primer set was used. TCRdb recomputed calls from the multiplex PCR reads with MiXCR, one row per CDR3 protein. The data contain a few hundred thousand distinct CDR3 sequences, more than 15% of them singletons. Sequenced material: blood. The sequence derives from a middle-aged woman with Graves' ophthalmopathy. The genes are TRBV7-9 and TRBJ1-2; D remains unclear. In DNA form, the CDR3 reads TGTGTCAGCAGCTTGGGGACTAACTATGGCTACACCTTC. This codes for CVSSLGTNYGYTF.